This TCR beta chain emerged from a study of identical twins listed by TCRdb under 2016. In the study overall: TCR alpha and beta repertoires from monozygotic twins, unrelated adults of various ages and cord blood were deep-sequenced to test whether fetal clonotypes persist. Replicate twin experiments were performed at different times using different library preparation protocols to rule out contamination. Overall study outcomes, separate from this receptor: Because the same donors could not be followed over many years, the conclusions relied on cross-sectional statistical analysis. Invariant T cells such as MAIT and iNKT could partly confound zero-insertion analyses, though diverse VJ usage argued against this for most clonotypes. Abundant cord blood beta clonotypes carried fewer insertions; young adult naive repertoires showed a weaker similar trend, while memory repertoires showed none. The excess sharing between twins in beta out-of-frame sequences was weaker because fewer shared sequences reduced the signal-to-noise ratio. In monozygotic twins, recombination models systematically underestimated out-of-frame TCR alpha sharing, but the models matched the sharing seen between unrelated individuals. Compared with coincidental sharing between unrelated individuals, out-of-frame TCR alpha sequences shared between twins showed an excess of sequences with low generation probability.

Receptors were amplified or captured by 5' RACE. The run used an Illumina HiSeq 2000. Template switching added a universal primer binding site, and the final cDNA carried a unique molecular identifier that allowed TCR cDNA molecules to be counted accurately. Specific primers in the conserved constant-segment region were used to synthesize first-strand cDNA for TCR alpha and beta chains. To control for contamination, each cDNA library was double barcoded with a SMART-Mk sample barcode plus Illumina barcodes. TruSeq adapter sequences and Illumina sample barcodes were added in two successive PCR steps. Sequencing of the TCR alpha and beta cDNA libraries was done on the Illumina HiSeq platform using custom primers. The authors processed their data as follows. Raw reads were processed with MiGEC to extract unique molecular identifiers, and MiXCR was used to determine CDR3 positions. For each individual, recombination models were inferred using an EM algorithm with the repgenHMM and IGoR tools. The tcR package in R was used for shared clonotype analysis, with sharing normalized by the product of cloneset sizes. To study raw recombination without the effects of thymic and clonal selection, out-of-frame nonproductive sequences were analyzed. TCRdb took the public reads, trimmed them with fastp at Q25, ran MiXCR for clone calling and kept in-frame beta chains. A single entry per CDR3 protein holds the most common genes and DNA from its merged rows. TCRdb, not the original authors, processed these V and J calls. The sample table contains some 630,000 distinct CDR3 sequences; only one count was recorded for just over 7% of them. Together, the top ten hold around 1.6% of the sample.

Only healthy Caucasian donors were included. The twin cohort consisted of three pairs of female monozygotic twins, all aged about 18 to 29 years. The RNA used for TCR libraries was isolated from peripheral blood mononuclear cells. This clonotype was seen a handful of times. This clone's antigen is unknown. No much larger clone is present one base from it, and per-base qualities are unavailable. The same sample was also used in a study of yellow fever vaccine responses in identical twins. That second report states: According to the authors, the vaccine-induced T cell response in identical twins seemed to be partly convergent and partly specific to each individual. In identical twins, the study followed T cell clones that responded to the vaccine with precision.

The material sequenced was PBMCs. The origin of this receptor is a young woman in good health.

The CDR3 region has the sequence CASSPGQGGDEQFF. The sequence in DNA is TGCGCCAGCAGCCCCGGACAGGGTGGGGATGAGCAGTTCTTC. This receptor chain uses TRBV5-1 and TRBJ2-1, with 8 bases aligning to TRBD1. Counted from cysteine to phenylalanine, this CDR3 has 14 amino acids. Only the CDR3 part of the read is kept: 42 bases, read in frame from the first base. Reading the germline V gene gives CDR1 SGHRS and CDR2 YFSETQ. The junction shows trimming of 4 bases on V and 8 bases on J, and the gene matches do not reach 8 bases of it.